This TCR beta chain stems from a study of cytotoxic CD8 clonotypes in ibrutinib-treated CLL (dated by TCRdb to about 2021). Turning to the overall study: The cohort was composed of ten to eleven relapsed/refractory and approximately 16 treatment-naive patients; IGHV unmutated status was identified in some 17 patients. Cryopreserved peripheral blood mononuclear cells were collected at three points: before therapy, at response, and at either sustained remission or disease progression. On average, each sample yielded about 260,000 productive templates and 94,082 productive rearrangements. Longitudinal samples were available for about 30% of the 86 trial participants. Patients were still on ibrutinib when every remission and progressive disease sample was collected. The response samples were drawn at a median of 12 months into treatment, with a range of about 6 to 40 months. Responses were partial in roughly 24 patients and complete in 2; after median approximately 67 months follow-up, around 14 stayed in remission and about 12 progressed. Results and caveats for the whole study, not just this receptor: Sampling times were not matched between sustained-remission and progressing patients, and lymph node repertoires were not studied. Public clonotypes were rare and either contracted or stayed stable during treatment, and the rise in clonality at ibrutinib response reflected the expansion of private clonotypes. Clonality rose at ibrutinib response, remained stable during sustained remission, and dropped back toward baseline at progression. At baseline, clonality was higher than in age-matched healthy donors and showed a strong correlation with circulating CD8+ T-cell counts.

Each clonotype received, on average, around 9.6x coverage in deep resolution sequencing performed on a MiSeq, where the target depth lay between 1 in 1 million and 1 in 200,000 T cells. The immunoSEQ hsTCRB Kit was used to generate TCR beta libraries. The original methods were these. ImmunoSEQ Data Assistant and ImmunoSEQ Analyzer were used for data analysis, and V, D and J genes were assigned according to IMGT definitions. Clonality, which ranges from 0 to 1, was calculated by subtracting the normalized Shannon entropy of productive rearrangement frequencies from one. Public clonotype analysis was restricted to overrepresented clonotypes comprising at least 0.05% of each patient's repertoire. About twelve repertoires from age-matched healthy donors, obtained from immuneACCESS, served as clonality controls. TCRdb's version of the immuneACCESS table is confined to in-frame rearrangements and falls short of the full clone set. An unresolved V gene accounts for under half of the shortfall where checked; the remainder is of unknown origin. For V, J and clone size, that table is used; D and trimming come from the DNA. Counted in this sample were 150,000 or so clones; 70% to 90% of them appeared once. Roughly 2% of the sample is taken by the ten largest.

CDR1 and CDR2 are drawn from the germline V gene (reference sequence): LNHDA, SQIVND. Reading from cysteine to phenylalanine, the CDR3 counts 15 amino acids. Left in the record is the CDR3 DNA by itself, 45 bases read in frame from the first base. Deletion took 7 bases off V and 3 bases off J, with a span of 19 bases between the germline ends. Reading the label with the study, this specimen's time point is: approximately 25 months on ibrutinib. Roughly 2 micrograms of genomic DNA were extracted from cryopreserved PBMCs for TCR beta library preparation. Longitudinal blood samples from CLL patients receiving ibrutinib monotherapy were subjected to high-throughput TCR beta sequencing. The patients were enrolled in a single-center, open-label phase 2 trial of ibrutinib monotherapy. Note on this clone: Which antigen it targets is not known. The sample holds no much larger clone one base away, and base qualities are not on file.

The sequences come from PBMCs, collected after 24 months of ibrutinib treatment. The chain was built from TRBV19 and TRBJ2-7; the D gene cannot be named for sure. The sequence was obtained from a human donor with chronic lymphocytic leukemia. The CDR3 protein: CASTEEYSTFYEQYF. The bases read TGTGCCAGTACCGAAGAGTACTCCACCTTCTACGAGCAGTACTTC.